The rows below give T cell receptor beta chains drawn from one sample of a study of OX40 agonist ivuxolimab in advanced cancers. Libraries were prepared by immunoSEQ multiplex PCR; TCRdb keeps only in-frame clonotypes and omits some of them. This table holds almost 85,000 clones, around 84% found once. Sequencing used CD4+ or CD8+ T cells sorted from blood, obtained in a trial of the OX40 agonist ivuxolimab. These receptors were collected from an adult with an advanced solid tumor such as melanoma, head and neck, liver or kidney cancer. Each CDR3 is given with its conserved first and last residue. Fields, in order: J gene, V gene, clone size, D gene, CDR3 protein, CDR3 DNA. The D gene is left open where the match is weak. Clone size is given for some rows only: seen once, a few or many times, or a class if the clone is expanded.

TRBJ1-1 | TRBV4-2 | . | TRBD1 | CASGLTGEGTEAFF | TGTGCCAGCGGCCTAACAGGGGAAGGTACTGAAGCTTTCTTT
TRBJ1-5 | TRBV7-9 | . | TRBD1 | CASSTSTGTGNQPQHF | TGTGCCAGCAGCACGTCAACCGGGACAGGGAATCAGCCCCAGCATTTT
TRBJ1-6 | TRBV6-5 | . | . | CASSRDRAGPLHF | TGTGCCAGCAGTCGTGACCGGGCGGGGCCCCTCCACTTT
TRBJ1-4 | TRBV5-1 | . | . | CASSLDAGRSNEKLFF | TGCGCCAGCAGCTTGGATGCGGGGAGGAGTAATGAAAAACTGTTTTTT
TRBJ1-1 | TRBV4-1 | . | . | CASSHTTGSLIGTEAFF | TGCGCCAGCAGCCATACTACAGGGTCGTTAATCGGCACTGAAGCTTTCTTT
TRBJ2-5 | TRBV7-8 | . | . | CASSFVGYQETQYF | TGTGCCAGCAGCTTCGTGGGGTACCAAGAGACCCAGTACTTC
TRBJ2-2 | TRBV11-2 | . | . | CASSLMGVGLANTGELFF | TGTGCCAGCAGCTTAATGGGAGTGGGACTCGCGAACACCGGGGAGCTGTTTTTT
TRBJ2-2 | TRBV6-1 | few | . | CASSEVLGLGGTGELFF | TGTGCCAGCAGTGAAGTATTAGGTTTGGGAGGAACCGGGGAGCTGTTTTTT
TRBJ2-1 | TRBV18 | . | TRBD2 | CASSPRTSERGEQFF | TGTGCCAGCTCACCGCGGACTAGCGAGAGGGGTGAGCAGTTCTTC
TRBJ1-3 | TRBV4-1 | once | . | CASSPNLFGFSGNTIYF | TGCGCCAGCAGCCCAAATCTCTTCGGGTTCTCTGGAAACACCATATATTTT
TRBJ1-1 | TRBV30 | . | . | CAWSVSGQAFF | TGTGCCTGGAGTGTATCTGGACAAGCTTTCTTT
TRBJ1-6 | TRBV7-2 | . | . | CASSLQGPGNSPLHF | TGTGCCAGCAGCTTACAGGGACCGGGAAATTCACCCCTCCACTTT
TRBJ2-1 | TRBV2 | . | TRBD2 | CASSRGGMGNEQFF | TGTGCCAGCAGTCGCGGGGGGATGGGGAATGAGCAGTTCTTC
TRBJ1-3 | TRBV2 | . | . | CATLPRGGNTIYF | TGTGCCACCCTCCCCAGAGGAGGAAACACCATATATTTT
TRBJ2-1 | TRBV21-1 | . | . | CASSKERVSYNEQFF | TGTGCCAGCAGCAAAGAACGGGTCTCCTACAATGAGCAGTTCTTC
TRBJ1-1 | TRBV7-9 | . | . | CASSLREPDTEAFF | TGTGCCAGCAGCTTGAGAGAACCTGACACTGAAGCTTTCTTT
TRBJ2-3 | TRBV5-1 | few | TRBD2 | CASSNPGAGAKSDTQYF | TGCGCCAGCAGCAACCCGGGAGCGGGGGCCAAGTCAGATACGCAGTATTTT
TRBJ1-3 | TRBV30 | . | . | CAWRQRQDSGNTIYF | TGTGCCTGGAGACAAAGACAGGACTCTGGAAACACCATATATTTT
TRBJ2-1 | TRBV5-1 | . | TRBD2 | CASSSRSGGGDNEQFF | TGCGCCAGCAGCTCTCGTAGCGGGGGCGGGGACAATGAGCAGTTCTTC
TRBJ2-7 | TRBV7-2 | . | TRBD2 | CASSFHSGSSVEAYEQYF | TGTGCCAGCAGCTTTCATAGCGGGAGCTCCGTCGAGGCCTACGAGCAGTACTTC
TRBJ1-5 | TRBV30 | . | . | CAWRLGLVGNQPQHF | TGTGCCTGGAGGCTGGGGTTAGTGGGCAATCAGCCCCAGCATTTT
TRBJ1-1 | TRBV2 | few | . | CATYRVGTEAFF | TGTGCCACCTACAGGGTTGGCACTGAAGCTTTCTTT
TRBJ2-3 | TRBV7-2 | once | . | CASSLAGGTDTQYF | TGTGCCAGCAGCTTAGCGGGGGGCACAGATACGCAGTATTTT
TRBJ1-6 | TRBV7-8 | . | . | CASSLPGVGTPLHF | TGTGCCAGCAGCTTACCGGGTGTGGGGACACCCCTCCACTTT
TRBJ1-4 | TRBV7-2 | . | . | CASSQLGMDEKLFF | TGTGCCAGCAGCCAGTTGGGGATGGATGAAAAACTGTTTTTT
TRBJ2-1 | TRBV7-9 | . | . | CASSLPGSSEQFF | TGTGCCAGCAGCTTACCAGGGTCTAGCGAGCAGTTCTTC
TRBJ1-2 | TRBV2 | . | . | CASSSSPLAIYGYTF | TGTGCCAGCAGTTCCAGCCCCCTAGCAATATATGGCTACACCTTC
TRBJ2-3 | TRBV18 | . | TRBD2 | CASSLRPGLAGGSTDTQYF | TGTGCCAGCTCACTAAGACCGGGACTAGCGGGGGGGAGCACAGATACGCAGTATTTT
TRBJ2-1 | TRBV5-1 | . | TRBD2 | CASSLRSSGAAYNEQFF | TGCGCCAGCAGCTTGAGGTCTAGCGGGGCGGCCTACAATGAGCAGTTCTTC
TRBJ2-5 | TRBV18 | . | . | CASSPPRLVPETQYF | TGTGCCAGCTCACCCCCCCGTCTGGTACCAGAGACCCAGTACTTC
TRBJ2-3 | TRBV21-1 | . | . | CASILLARTDTQYF | TGTGCCAGCATACTACTAGCCCGCACAGATACGCAGTATTTT
TRBJ1-2 | TRBV18 | . | . | CASSTDSIYGYTF | TGTGCCAGCTCAACGGACAGTATCTATGGCTACACCTTC